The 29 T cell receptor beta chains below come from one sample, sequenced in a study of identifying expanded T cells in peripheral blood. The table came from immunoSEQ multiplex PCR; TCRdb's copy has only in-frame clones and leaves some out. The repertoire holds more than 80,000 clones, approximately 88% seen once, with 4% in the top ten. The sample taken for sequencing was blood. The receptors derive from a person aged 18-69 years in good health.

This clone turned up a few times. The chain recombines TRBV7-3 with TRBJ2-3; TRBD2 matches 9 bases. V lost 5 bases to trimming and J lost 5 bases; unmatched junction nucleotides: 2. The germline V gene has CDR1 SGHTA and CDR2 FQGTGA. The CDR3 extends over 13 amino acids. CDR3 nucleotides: TGTGCCAGCAGCAGAGCGGGGGGAGATACGCAGTATTTT. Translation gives CASSRAGGDTQYF.

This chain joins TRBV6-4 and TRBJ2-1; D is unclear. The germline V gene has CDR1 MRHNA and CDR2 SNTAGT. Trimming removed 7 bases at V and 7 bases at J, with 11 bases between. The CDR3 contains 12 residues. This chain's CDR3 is CASTNGTNEQFF. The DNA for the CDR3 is TGTGCCAGCACCAACGGTACTAATGAGCAGTTCTTC.

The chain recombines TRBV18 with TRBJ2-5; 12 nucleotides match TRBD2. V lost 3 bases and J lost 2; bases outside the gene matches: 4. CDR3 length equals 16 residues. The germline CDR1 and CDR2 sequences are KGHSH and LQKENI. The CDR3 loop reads CASSPSLAGGQETQYF. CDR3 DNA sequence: TGTGCCAGCTCACCCTCACTAGCGGGAGGTCAAGAGACCCAGTACTTC.

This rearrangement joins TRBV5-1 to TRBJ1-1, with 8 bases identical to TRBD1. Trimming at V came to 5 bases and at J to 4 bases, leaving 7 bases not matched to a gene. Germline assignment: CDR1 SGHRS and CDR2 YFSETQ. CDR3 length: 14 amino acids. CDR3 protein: CASSGTGTGTEAFF. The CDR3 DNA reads TGCGCCAGCAGTGGGACAGGCACGGGCACTGAAGCTTTCTTT.

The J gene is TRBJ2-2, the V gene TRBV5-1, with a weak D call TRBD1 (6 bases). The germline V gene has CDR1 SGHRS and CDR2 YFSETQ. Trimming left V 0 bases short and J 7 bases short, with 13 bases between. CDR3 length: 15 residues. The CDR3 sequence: CASSLAEGDGGELFF. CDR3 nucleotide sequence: TGCGCCAGCAGCTTGGCAGAGGGGGATGGCGGGGAGCTGTTTTTT.

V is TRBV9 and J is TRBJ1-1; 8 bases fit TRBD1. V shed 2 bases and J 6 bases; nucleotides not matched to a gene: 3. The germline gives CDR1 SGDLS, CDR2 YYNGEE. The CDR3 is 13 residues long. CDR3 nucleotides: TGTGCCAGCAGCGTGCAGGGGGCGTCTGAAGCTTTCTTT. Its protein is CASSVQGASEAFF.

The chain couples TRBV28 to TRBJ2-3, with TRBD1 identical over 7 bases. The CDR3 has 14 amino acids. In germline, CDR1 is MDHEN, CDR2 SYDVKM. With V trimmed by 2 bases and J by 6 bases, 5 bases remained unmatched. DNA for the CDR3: TGTGCCAGCAGTTTAAGGGGGCTTGGGGATACGCAGTATTTT. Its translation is CASSLRGLGDTQYF.

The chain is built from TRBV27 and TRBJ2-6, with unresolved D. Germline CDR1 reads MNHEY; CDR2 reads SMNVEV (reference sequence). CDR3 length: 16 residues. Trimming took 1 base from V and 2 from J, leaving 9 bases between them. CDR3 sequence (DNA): TGTGCCAGCAGTTTATATCCCCTTACTGGGGCCAACGTCCTGACTTTC. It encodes CASSLYPLTGANVLTF.

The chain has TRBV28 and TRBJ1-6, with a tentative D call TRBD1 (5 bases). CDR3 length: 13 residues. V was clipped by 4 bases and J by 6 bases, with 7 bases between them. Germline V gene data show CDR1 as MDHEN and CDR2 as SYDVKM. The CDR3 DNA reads TGTGCCAGCAGTTACCAGGGTAATTCACCCCTCCACTTT. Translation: CASSYQGNSPLHF.

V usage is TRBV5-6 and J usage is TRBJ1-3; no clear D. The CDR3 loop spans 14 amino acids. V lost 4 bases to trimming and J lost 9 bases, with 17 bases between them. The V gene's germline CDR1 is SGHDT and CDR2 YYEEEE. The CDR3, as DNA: TGTGCCAGCAGCCCGGACGTAGGAGGAGGCACCATATATTTT. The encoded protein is CASSPDVGGGTIYF.

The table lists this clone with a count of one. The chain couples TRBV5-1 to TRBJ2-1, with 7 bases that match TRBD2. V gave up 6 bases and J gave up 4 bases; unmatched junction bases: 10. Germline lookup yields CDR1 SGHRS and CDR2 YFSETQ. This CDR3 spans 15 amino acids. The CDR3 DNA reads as TGCGCCAGCAAGGATGCGGGAGCGTCATACAATGAGCAGTTCTTC. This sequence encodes CASKDAGASYNEQFF.

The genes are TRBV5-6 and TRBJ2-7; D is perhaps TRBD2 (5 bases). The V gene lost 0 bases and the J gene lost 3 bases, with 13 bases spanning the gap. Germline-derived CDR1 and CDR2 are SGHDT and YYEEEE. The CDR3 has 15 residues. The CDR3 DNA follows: TGTGCCAGCAGCTTGGCGGGGTTGGACGTCTACGAGCAGTACTTC. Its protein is CASSLAGLDVYEQYF.

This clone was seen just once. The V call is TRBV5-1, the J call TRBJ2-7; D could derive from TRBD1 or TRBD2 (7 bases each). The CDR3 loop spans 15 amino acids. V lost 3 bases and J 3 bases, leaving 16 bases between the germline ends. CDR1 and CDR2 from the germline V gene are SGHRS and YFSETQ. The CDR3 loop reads CASSSLSGGDYEQYF. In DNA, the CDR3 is TGCGCCAGCAGCTCGCTATCAGGGGGGGACTACGAGCAGTACTTC.

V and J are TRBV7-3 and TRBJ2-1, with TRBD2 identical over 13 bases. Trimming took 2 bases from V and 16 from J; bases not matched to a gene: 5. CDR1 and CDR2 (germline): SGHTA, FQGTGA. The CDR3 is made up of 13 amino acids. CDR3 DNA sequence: TGTGCCAGCAGCTTAGAACTAGCGGGAGGGCTATTCTTC. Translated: CASSLELAGGLFF.

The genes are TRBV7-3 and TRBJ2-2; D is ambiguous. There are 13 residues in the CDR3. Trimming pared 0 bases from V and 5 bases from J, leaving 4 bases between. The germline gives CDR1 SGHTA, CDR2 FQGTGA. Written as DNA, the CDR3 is TGTGCCAGCAGCTTAACAGGGACCGGGGAGCTGTTTTTT. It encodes CASSLTGTGELFF.

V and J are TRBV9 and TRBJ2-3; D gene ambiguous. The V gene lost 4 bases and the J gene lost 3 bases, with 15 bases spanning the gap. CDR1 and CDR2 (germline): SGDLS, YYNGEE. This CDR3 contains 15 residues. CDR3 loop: CASSPSVYSTDTQYF. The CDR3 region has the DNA TGTGCCAGCAGCCCCAGCGTCTACTCAACAGATACGCAGTATTTT.

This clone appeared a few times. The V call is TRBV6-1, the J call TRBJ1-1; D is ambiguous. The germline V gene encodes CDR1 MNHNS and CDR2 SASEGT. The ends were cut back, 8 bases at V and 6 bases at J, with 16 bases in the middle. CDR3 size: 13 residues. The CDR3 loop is CASGQEMVAEAFF. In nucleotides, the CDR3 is TGTGCCAGCGGCCAGGAGATGGTGGCTGAAGCTTTCTTT.

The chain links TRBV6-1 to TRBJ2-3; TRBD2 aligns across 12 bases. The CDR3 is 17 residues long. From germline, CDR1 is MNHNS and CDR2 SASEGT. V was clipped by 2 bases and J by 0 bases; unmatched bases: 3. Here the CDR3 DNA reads TGTGCCAGCAGTGAACTAGCGGGAGGGGGTAGCACAGATACGCAGTATTTT. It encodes CASSELAGGGSTDTQYF.

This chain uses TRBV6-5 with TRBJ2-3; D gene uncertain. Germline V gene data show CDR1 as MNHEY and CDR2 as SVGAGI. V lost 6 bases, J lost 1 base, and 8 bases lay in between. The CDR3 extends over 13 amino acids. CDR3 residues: CASRGLGTDTQYF. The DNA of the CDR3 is TGTGCCAGCAGGGGCCTGGGCACAGATACGCAGTATTTT.

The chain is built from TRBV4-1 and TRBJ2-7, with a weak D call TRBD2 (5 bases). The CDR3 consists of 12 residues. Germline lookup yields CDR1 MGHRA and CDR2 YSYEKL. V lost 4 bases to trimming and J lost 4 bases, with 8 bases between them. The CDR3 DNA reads TGCGCCAGCAGCCTGCGAGGGTACGAGCAGTACTTC. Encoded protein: CASSLRGYEQYF.

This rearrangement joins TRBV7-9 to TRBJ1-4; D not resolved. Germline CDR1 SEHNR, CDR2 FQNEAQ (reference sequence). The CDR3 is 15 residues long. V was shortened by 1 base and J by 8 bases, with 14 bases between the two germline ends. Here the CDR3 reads CASSLVSGLIEKLFF. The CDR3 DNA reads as TGTGCCAGCAGCTTAGTGTCGGGCTTGATCGAAAAACTGTTTTTT.

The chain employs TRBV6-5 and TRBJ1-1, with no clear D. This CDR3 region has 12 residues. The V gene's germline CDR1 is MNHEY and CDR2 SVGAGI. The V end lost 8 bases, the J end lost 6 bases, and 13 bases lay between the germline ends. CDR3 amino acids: CASGIRESEAFF. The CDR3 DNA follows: TGTGCCAGCGGAATACGGGAGTCTGAAGCTTTCTTT.

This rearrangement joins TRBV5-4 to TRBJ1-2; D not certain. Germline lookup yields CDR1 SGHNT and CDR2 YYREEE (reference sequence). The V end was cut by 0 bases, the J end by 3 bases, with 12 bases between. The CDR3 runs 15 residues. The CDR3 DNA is TGTGCCAGCAGCTTGGCGCGGATAGCTGACTATGGCTACACCTTC. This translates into CASSLARIADYGYTF.

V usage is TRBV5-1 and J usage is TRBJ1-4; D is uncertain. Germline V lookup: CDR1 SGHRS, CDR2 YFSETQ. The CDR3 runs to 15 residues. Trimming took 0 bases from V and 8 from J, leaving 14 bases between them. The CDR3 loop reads CASSLGGFSVEKLFF. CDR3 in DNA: TGCGCCAGCAGCTTGGGAGGGTTCTCGGTCGAAAAACTGTTTTTT.

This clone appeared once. CDR3 region: CATSSGSSYNEQFF. The CDR3 DNA follows: TGTGCCACCTCCAGCGGGAGCTCCTACAATGAGCAGTTCTTC. The chain is built from TRBV27 and TRBJ2-1, with TRBD2 matching over 8 bases. This CDR3 comprises 14 residues. The germline gives CDR1 MNHEY, CDR2 SMNVEV (reference sequence). V shed 10 bases and J 0 bases; nucleotides not matched to a gene: 5.

The CDR3 DNA sequence: TGTGCCAGCAGCCCTGGCGGGCAGGGGGTTGCCGGGGCCAACGTCCTGACTTTC. Amino acids: CASSPGGQGVAGANVLTF. This rearrangement joins TRBV5-4 to TRBJ2-6; 7 bases agree with TRBD1. This CDR3 contains 18 residues. Germline-derived CDR1 and CDR2 are SGHNT and YYREEE (reference sequence). V dropped 4 bases and J dropped 4; count of bases not matched to a gene: 14.

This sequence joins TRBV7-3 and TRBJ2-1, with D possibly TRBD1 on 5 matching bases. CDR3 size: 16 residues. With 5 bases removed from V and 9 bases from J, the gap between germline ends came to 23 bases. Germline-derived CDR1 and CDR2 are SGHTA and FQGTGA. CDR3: CASSPTSGSDYSEQFF. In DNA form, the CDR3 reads TGTGCCAGCAGCCCTACCTCAGGGTCCGATTATAGTGAGCAGTTCTTC.

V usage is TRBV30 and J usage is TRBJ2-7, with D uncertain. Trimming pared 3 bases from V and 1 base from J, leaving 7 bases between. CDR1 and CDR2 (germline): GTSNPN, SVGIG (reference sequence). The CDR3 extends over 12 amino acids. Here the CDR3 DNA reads TGTGCCTGGAGGACCGGTTCCTACGAGCAGTACTTC. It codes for CAWRTGSYEQYF.

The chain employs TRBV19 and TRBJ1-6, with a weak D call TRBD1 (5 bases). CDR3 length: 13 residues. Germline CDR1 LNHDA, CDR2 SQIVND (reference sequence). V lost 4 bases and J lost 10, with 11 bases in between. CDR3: CASSTGPYSPLHF. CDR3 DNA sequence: TGTGCCAGTAGTACGGGGCCGTACTCACCCCTCCACTTT.